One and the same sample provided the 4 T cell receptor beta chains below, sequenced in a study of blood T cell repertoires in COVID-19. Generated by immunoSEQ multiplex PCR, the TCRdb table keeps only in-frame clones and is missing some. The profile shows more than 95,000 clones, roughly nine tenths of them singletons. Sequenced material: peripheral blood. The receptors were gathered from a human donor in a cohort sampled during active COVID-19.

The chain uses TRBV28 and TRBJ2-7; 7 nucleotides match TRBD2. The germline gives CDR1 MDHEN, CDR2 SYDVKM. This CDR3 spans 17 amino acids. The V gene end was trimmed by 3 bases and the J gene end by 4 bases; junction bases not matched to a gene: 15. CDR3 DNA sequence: TGTGCCAGCAGTTTGGGGGAAGGGAGCGGGGAGGAGTACGAGCAGTACTTC. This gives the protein CASSLGEGSGEEYEQYF.

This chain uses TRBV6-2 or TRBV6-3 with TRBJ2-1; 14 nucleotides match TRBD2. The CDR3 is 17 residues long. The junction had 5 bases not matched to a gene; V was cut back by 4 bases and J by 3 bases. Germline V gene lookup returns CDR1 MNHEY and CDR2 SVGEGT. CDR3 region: CASSSGLAGAHYNEQFF. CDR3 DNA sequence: TGTGCCAGCAGTTCGGGACTAGCGGGAGCACACTACAATGAGCAGTTCTTC.

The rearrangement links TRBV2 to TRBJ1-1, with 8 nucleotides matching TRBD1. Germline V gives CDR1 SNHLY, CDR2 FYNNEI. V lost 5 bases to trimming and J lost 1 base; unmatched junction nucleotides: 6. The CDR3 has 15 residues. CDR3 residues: CASSWGRGRNTEAFF. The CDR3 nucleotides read TGTGCCAGCAGTTGGGGCAGGGGGCGGAACACTGAAGCTTTCTTT. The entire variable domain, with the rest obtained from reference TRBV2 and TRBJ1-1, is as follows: EPEVTQTPSHQVTQMGQEVILRCVPISNHLYFYWYRQILGQKVEFLVSFYNNEISEKSEIFDDQFSVERPDGSNFTLKIRSTKLEDSAMYFCASSWGRGRNTEAFFGQGTRLTVV.

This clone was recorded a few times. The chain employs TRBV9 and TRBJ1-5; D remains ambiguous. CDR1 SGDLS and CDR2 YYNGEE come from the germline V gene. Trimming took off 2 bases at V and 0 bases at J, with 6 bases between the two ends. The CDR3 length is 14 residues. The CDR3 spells CASSVTGSNQPQHF. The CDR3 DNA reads TGTGCCAGCAGCGTGACGGGTAGCAATCAGCCCCAGCATTTT. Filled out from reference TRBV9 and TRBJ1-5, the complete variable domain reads DSGVTQTPKHLITATGQRVTLRCSPRSGDLSVYWYQQSLDQGLQFLIQYYNGEERAKGNILERFSAQQFPDLHSELNLSSLELGDSALYFCASSVTGSNQPQHFGDGTRLSIL.